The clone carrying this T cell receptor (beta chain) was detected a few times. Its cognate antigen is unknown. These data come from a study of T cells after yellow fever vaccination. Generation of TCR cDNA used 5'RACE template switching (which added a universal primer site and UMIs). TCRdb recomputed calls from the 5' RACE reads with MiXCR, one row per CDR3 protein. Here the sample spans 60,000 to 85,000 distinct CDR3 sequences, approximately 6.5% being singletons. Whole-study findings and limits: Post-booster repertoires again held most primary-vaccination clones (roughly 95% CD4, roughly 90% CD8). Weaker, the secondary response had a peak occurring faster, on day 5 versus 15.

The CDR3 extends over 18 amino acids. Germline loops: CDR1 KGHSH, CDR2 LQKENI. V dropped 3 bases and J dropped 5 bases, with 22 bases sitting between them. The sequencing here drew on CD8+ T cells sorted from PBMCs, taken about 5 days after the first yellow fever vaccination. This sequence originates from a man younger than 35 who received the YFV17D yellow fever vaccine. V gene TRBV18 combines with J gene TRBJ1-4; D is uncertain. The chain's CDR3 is CASSPSEGRRTYNEKLFF. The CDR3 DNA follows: TGTGCCAGCTCACCCTCCGAGGGCAGGCGGACCTACAATGAAAAACTGTTTTTT.